The present T cell receptor beta chain was sequenced within a study of tumor-infiltrating lymphocytes in primary liver carcinoma. Study overall: Each participant had primary liver carcinoma, and surgical resection was the treatment. The yield of productive TCRbeta reads per sample was roughly 3.65 to 8 million and was similar across tissue types. Study-wide results and caveats: Tumors carried a top-250-clone fraction significantly exceeding that of blood (p = 0.039). Bulk unsorted sampling precluded comparing CD4+ and CD8+ repertoires.

This clonotype was seen a handful of times. Its antigen remains unidentified. This clone may be a read error of a much larger clone one base away. TCR beta cDNA was made from 450 to 500 ng total RNA with a constant-region primer. Each TCR beta library was derived from three nested multiplex PCR rounds that employed slightly modified ARM-PCR. The opening two PCR rounds, about 11 cycles each, paired TRBV1-TRBV30 forward primers with a C-beta reverse primer. TCRdb reanalysed the multiplex PCR reads using MiXCR and keeps one entry per CDR3 protein. Of 250,000 to 350,000 distinct CDR3 sequences listed, around 50% were seen once; the top ten hold about 15%. Germline CDR1 is MNHEY and CDR2 is SVGAGI. The CDR3 runs to 14 residues. Trimming took off 6 bases at V and 8 bases at J, with 19 bases between the two ends. Unsorted whole blood served as the source of blood RNA, and germline DNA was extracted as well.

The TCR originated in a woman in her twenties or thirties with primary liver carcinoma and hepatitis B virus infection. The chain joins TRBV6-5 to TRBJ1-2, with a possible D match to TRBD1 (5 bases). Sequences were obtained from peripheral blood. CDR3 region: CASRARGWLGGYTF. CDR3 sequence (DNA): TGTGCCAGCAGAGCACGGGGGTGGTTAGGGGGCTACACCTTC.